Sequencing of this TCR beta chain was carried out in a study of control samples from healthy donors and cancer patients. Assay: immunoSEQ multiplex PCR; the TCRdb copy retains only in-frame clones and omits some. The data contain some 120,000 clones, around 93% of them singletons. In germline, CDR1 is MNHEY, CDR2 SVGAGI. V gave up 3 bases and J gave up 6 bases; unmatched junction bases: 7. The CDR3 spans 15 residues. The sample taken for sequencing was blood. This receptor was taken from a man younger than 30 in good health. The genes are TRBV6-5 and TRBJ1-5; TRBD1 matches at 8 bases. CDR3: CASSYTGQGGQPQHF. As DNA, the CDR3 is TGTGCCAGCAGTTATACCGGACAGGGTGGTCAGCCCCAGCATTTT.